This TCR beta chain was found in a study of T cells after yellow fever vaccination. Across the study: Fractions low in cell number were prepared with SMART-Seq v4 Ultra Low Input. Study conclusions and caveats: The study re-detected most primary-vaccination clones after the booster (96% CD4, around 90% CD8). A minor fraction of clonotypes spanned both CD4 and CD8 compartments.

They built TCR cDNA with 5'RACE template switching, a step that put in a universal primer site and UMIs. TCRdb redid the calling of the 5' RACE reads with MiXCR, one entry per CDR3 protein. This table has just under 600,000 distinct CDR3 sequences, roughly 14% appearing once. The table lists this clonotype with a few counts. The antigen is unknown. The clonotype originates from a man under 40 who received the YFV17D yellow fever vaccine. Source: PBMCs, taken on the day of the yellow fever booster vaccination.

DNA for the CDR3: TGTGCCAGCAGCCACGGGACAGGGTCGTATGGGGCCAACGTCCTGACTTTC. Translated: CASSHGTGSYGANVLTF. This chain links TRBV7-2 with TRBJ2-6; TRBD1 aligns across 9 bases. The junction had 8 bases not matched to a gene; V was cut back by 5 bases and J by 3 bases. The CDR3 is 17 amino acids. CDR1 and CDR2 from the germline V gene are SGHTA and FQGNSA. The complete variable domain, with remaining parts taken from reference TRBV7-2 and TRBJ2-6, reads GAGVSQSPSNKVTEKGKDVELRCDPISGHTALYWYRQSLGQGLEFLIYFQGNSAPDKSGLPSDRFSAERTGGSVSTLTIQRTQQEDSAVYLCASSHGTGSYGANVLTFGAGSRLTVL.